A selection of T cell receptor beta chains follows, all from one sample in a study of blood T cell repertoires in COVID-19. Sequencing was performed with immunoSEQ multiplex PCR; in TCRdb, only in-frame clones are kept and a portion is missing. The data show some 260,000 clones, 87% seen once. The sequenced material came from peripheral blood. These receptors originate from a man younger than 35 with active or convalescent COVID-19. CDR3s include the opening cysteine and the closing phenylalanine or tryptophan. A D gene is named only where the DNA matches it firmly. The size field is filled for only some rows; it gives once, few, many or a size class.

j_call | v_call | d_call | clone_size | cdr3_nt | cdr3_aa
TRBJ2-7 | TRBV28 | TRBD2 | . | TGTGCCAGCAGTGTTAGCGGGAGGGCTTACGAGCAGTACTTC | CASSVSGRAYEQYF
TRBJ2-1 | TRBV2 | TRBD2 | . | TGTGCCATCTGGCTAGCGGGCCCGAGGAATGAGCAGTTCTTC | CAIWLAGPRNEQFF
TRBJ1-4 | TRBV5-1 | . | . | TGCGCCAGCAGCCCGGGACTGACCTCTAATGAAAAACTGTTTTTT | CASSPGLTSNEKLFF
TRBJ1-2 | TRBV7-9 | . | . | TGTGCCAGCAGCTTAGCGATCGGAGTAAAAGCTGGTGGCTACACCTTC | CASSLAIGVKAGGYTF
TRBJ2-7 | TRBV7-8 | TRBD2 | . | TGTGCCAGCAGCTTCCGGGAGGGACTCTACGAGCAGTACTTC | CASSFREGLYEQYF
TRBJ1-1 | TRBV18 | . | . | TGTGCCAGCTCACCACAGGGGGCTGAAGCTTTCTTT | CASSPQGAEAFF
TRBJ1-6 | TRBV30 | TRBD1 | . | TGTGCCTGTGATGCGACAGGGGCCCTAAGAAATTCACCCCTCCACTTT | CACDATGALRNSPLHF
TRBJ2-3 | TRBV19 | TRBD2 | . | TGTGCCAGTAGTATGGGACTAGCTGGCACAGATACGCAGTATTTT | CASSMGLAGTDTQYF
TRBJ2-5 | TRBV5-4 | TRBD1 | . | TGTGCCAGCAGCCGGATAGTTGGGACAGCAAAAGAGACCCAGTACTTC | CASSRIVGTAKETQYF
TRBJ2-7 | TRBV3-1/TRBV3-2 | . | . | TGTGCCAGCAGCCCCAAAGGAGAAGGGAGCGGCGAGCAGTACTTC | CASSPKGEGSGEQYF
TRBJ2-1 | TRBV24-1 | TRBD2 | . | TGTGCCACCAGTGATTTGGGGACGGGAGGGTTCGGTTCCTACAATGAGCAGTTCTTC | CATSDLGTGGFGSYNEQFF
TRBJ2-1 | TRBV5-1 | TRBD2 | . | TGCGCCAGCAGCTTCGGGACTAAGGAGGTGTATGAGCAGTTCTTC | CASSFGTKEVYEQFF
TRBJ2-3 | TRBV19 | TRBD2 | . | TGTGCCAGTGGGGCTAGCGGGGCCCCGGGAGATACGCAGTATTTT | CASGASGAPGDTQYF
TRBJ1-1 | TRBV24-1 | . | . | TGTGCCACCTCGGAGGCGGAAAAAACTGAAGCTTTCTTT | CATSEAEKTEAFF
TRBJ2-3 | TRBV28 | TRBD1 | once | TGTGCCAGCAGTCCTTACCAGGGGGCTGGGGATACGCAGTATTTT | CASSPYQGAGDTQYF
TRBJ1-6 | TRBV14 | . | . | TGTGCCAGCAGCAAGAGGGAATGGGAAAATTCACCCCTCCACTTT | CASSKREWENSPLHF
TRBJ1-2 | TRBV3-1/TRBV3-2 | TRBD1 | . | TGTGCCAGCAGCCAAGAGGAGGCAGGGGGCAACTATGGCTACACCTTC | CASSQEEAGGNYGYTF